This T cell receptor (beta chain) was captured by sequencing in a study of cytomegalovirus exposure and HLA in healthy donors. Study summary: Earlier, 100 million to 120 million unique TCR beta sequences were recovered from approximately 180 million T cells by an analysis. Study conclusions and caveats: Per a later analysis, roughly 17,000 TCR beta sequences showed association with HLA alleles at 0.05 false discovery rate. Productive status was seen about 87% or about 30% of the time for most TCR beta V segments in an earlier analysis. Altogether, some 170 TCR beta chains were recorded as cytomegalovirus-associated.

PCR was performed using 60 Vbeta and 13 Jbeta primers. Using immunoSEQ multiplex PCR, the repertoire was profiled, and TCRdb retains in-frame clones only, with some absent. The table includes roughly 120,000 clones, more than 80% detected once. The J segment lost 3 bases and the V segment lost 0 bases, leaving 7 bases of the junction unmatched. The CDR3 has 17 residues. Germline CDR1 SGHRS, CDR2 YFSETQ. Concerning this clone: Its specificity is unknown.

The chain uses TRBV5-1 and TRBJ1-3; 9 bases align to TRBD1. The sample consisted of PBMCs. The clonotype was recovered from a male donor in good health and CMV-seronegative. The CDR3 DNA is TGCGCCAGCAGCTTGGGATTACAGGGGGCGGTTGGAAACACCATATATTTT. Its protein is CASSLGLQGAVGNTIYF.